These 18 T cell receptor beta chains were all obtained from the same sample, sequenced in a study of T cell changes during pregnancy in multiple sclerosis. Here immunoSEQ multiplex PCR was the method, and the copy in TCRdb shows in-frame clones only, minus some. The sample includes 45,000 to 75,000 clones, around 93% of them seen just once. This specimen was peripheral blood, taken in the first trimester of pregnancy. These receptor sequences come from a female donor with multiple sclerosis, enrolled in a pregnancy study.

This chain connects TRBV18 to TRBJ1-2; 10 bases match TRBD1. This CDR3 has 17 residues. Germline CDR1 reads KGHSH; CDR2 reads LQKENI. The V and J ends lost 1 base and 3 bases, in that order; junction bases with no gene match: 8. This CDR3 reads CASSPLGTGARDYGYTF. The CDR3 region has the DNA TGTGCCAGCTCACCACTCGGGACAGGGGCCCGCGACTATGGCTACACCTTC.

The chain links TRBV14 to TRBJ1-2; no definite D call. The germline V and J ends were trimmed by 4 bases and 0 bases, with 12 bases remaining between them. Germline CDR1 and CDR2: SGHDN and FVKESK. This CDR3 spans 15 amino acids. CDR3 sequence: CASSPYGAANYGYTF. For the CDR3, the DNA is TGTGCCAGCAGCCCATACGGAGCAGCTAACTATGGCTACACCTTC.

This chain joins TRBV9 and TRBJ2-1, with D perhaps TRBD2 (7 bases). V was pared by 0 bases and J by 9 bases, with 16 bases between. The CDR3 sequence is 15 residues long. Germline V CDR1 and CDR2: SGDLS, YYNGEE. CDR3 protein: CASSVGGSRGGEQFF. CDR3 bases: TGTGCCAGCAGCGTAGGCGGGAGTAGGGGGGGTGAGCAGTTCTTC.

This clone was counted once. V gene TRBV6-6 combines with J gene TRBJ2-3; maybe TRBD2 (6 bases). The CDR3 spans 13 residues. Germline V gene sequence: CDR1 MNHNY, CDR2 SVGAGI (reference sequence). V gave up 4 bases and J gave up 8 bases, with 13 bases separating them. CDR3 sequence (DNA): TGTGCCAGCAGTTCGACGGCCGGGGGTACGCAGTATTTT. It yields the protein CASSSTAGGTQYF.

The chain recombines TRBV18 with TRBJ1-3; TRBD1 might be the D (6 bases). Germline V gives CDR1 KGHSH, CDR2 LQKENI. The germline V and J ends were trimmed by 1 base and 2 bases, with 18 bases remaining between them. The CDR3 extends over 18 amino acids. The CDR3 here is CASSPLNQGRGAGNTIYF. The CDR3 DNA sequence: TGTGCCAGCTCACCACTTAATCAGGGGCGCGGAGCTGGAAACACCATATATTTT. Full variable domain (remainder filled in from reference TRBV18 and TRBJ1-3): NAGVMQNPRHLVRRRGQEARLRCSPMKGHSHVYWYRQLPEEGLKFMVYLQKENIIDESGMPKERFSAEFPKEGPSILRIQQVVRGDSAAYFCASSPLNQGRGAGNTIYFGEGSWLTVV.

The chain joins TRBV18 to TRBJ1-5; 7 bases are a match to TRBD1. There are 16 residues in the CDR3. In germline, CDR1 is KGHSH, CDR2 LQKENI. The ends lost 6 bases at V and 4 bases at J; junction bases unmatched: 12. CDR3 nucleotides: TGTGCCAGCTCGCCGGGACAGCGGGCTTCAAATCAGCCCCAGCATTTT. It is translated as CASSPGQRASNQPQHF. Full variable domain (rest looked up from reference TRBV18 and TRBJ1-5): NAGVMQNPRHLVRRRGQEARLRCSPMKGHSHVYWYRQLPEEGLKFMVYLQKENIIDESGMPKERFSAEFPKEGPSILRIQQVVRGDSAAYFCASSPGQRASNQPQHFGDGTRLSIL.

The chain has TRBV19 and TRBJ2-7; a possible D gene is TRBD1 (5 bases). The CDR3 spans 11 residues. V dropped 4 bases and J dropped 6 bases, with 7 bases sitting between them. Per germline, CDR1 LNHDA and CDR2 SQIVND (reference sequence). CDR3 region: CASSTRGEQYF. The CDR3 region has the DNA TGTGCCAGTAGTACTAGGGGCGAGCAGTACTTC.

The V gene is TRBV2, the J gene TRBJ2-3; 11 positions match TRBD2. The V and J ends lost 10 bases and 3 bases, in that order; junction bases with no gene match: 9. This CDR3 comprises 15 residues. Germline V gives CDR1 SNHLY, CDR2 FYNNEI. The CDR3 reads CATPNLAGGTDTQYF. DNA of the CDR3: TGTGCCACCCCCAATTTAGCGGGGGGGACAGATACGCAGTATTTT.

The chain recombines TRBV18 with TRBJ1-1, with unresolved D. CDR3 length: 14 amino acids. Trimming shortened V by 1 base and J by 2 bases, and 8 bases separated the two germline ends. Germline V gives CDR1 KGHSH, CDR2 LQKENI. CDR3 DNA: TGTGCCAGCTCACCACTGACTTTAAACACTGAAGCTTTCTTT. This sequence encodes CASSPLTLNTEAFF.

The CDR3 coding sequence is TGTGCCAGCAGCGTAGCTACAACAGGTGAAGCTTTCTTT. The encoded protein is CASSVATTGEAFF. This chain joins TRBV9 and TRBJ1-1; D might be TRBD1 (5 bases). The germline gives CDR1 SGDLS, CDR2 YYNGEE. V lost 0 bases and J 7 bases, leaving 10 bases between the germline ends. This CDR3 spans 13 amino acids.

The chain uses TRBV12-5 and TRBJ1-1; D may be TRBD1 (6 bases). V was pared by 7 bases and J by 6 bases, with 15 bases between. This CDR3 comprises 13 residues. Germline V CDR1 and CDR2: LGHNT, FRNRAP. The CDR3 DNA sequence: TGTGCTAGTGATTCCGACAGGCGGGCTGAAGCTTTCTTT. As protein: CASDSDRRAEAFF.

V is TRBV10-3 and J is TRBJ2-1; TRBD1 matches 10 bases. J lost 4 bases, V lost 2 bases, and 11 bases had no gene match. Germline V lookup: CDR1 ENHRY, CDR2 SYGVKD. The CDR3 has 18 residues. The CDR3 sequence: CAISEPDFGQGVYNEQFF. The CDR3 coding sequence is TGTGCCATCAGTGAGCCTGACTTCGGACAGGGGGTGTACAATGAGCAGTTCTTC.

The chain is built from TRBV4-2 and TRBJ2-5, with TRBD2 matching 9 bases. This CDR3 is 15 amino acids long. Trimming removed 0 bases from V and 2 bases from J; junction bases left unmatched: 1. Germline V gene data show CDR1 as LGHNA and CDR2 as YNFKEQ. The CDR3 here is CASSQETSGQETQYF. The CDR3, as DNA: TGTGCCAGCAGCCAAGAAACTAGCGGGCAAGAGACCCAGTACTTC.

The chain recombines TRBV4-2 with TRBJ1-6, with D perhaps matching TRBD1 (6 bases). The CDR3 sequence is 17 residues long. Between the trimmed V and J ends, which lost 0 bases and 5 bases, there was a span of 14 bases. Germline CDR1 LGHNA, CDR2 YNFKEQ. Here the CDR3 DNA reads TGTGCCAGCAGCCAAGATGGCAGGGGAATTGATAATTCACCCCTCCACTTT. Translated: CASSQDGRGIDNSPLHF.

This chain links TRBV29-1 with TRBJ2-1; D is uncertain. The CDR3 has 15 amino acids. V lost 6 bases and J 0 bases, leaving 15 bases between the germline ends. CDR1 is SQVTM and CDR2 is ANQGSEA in the germline V gene. The CDR3 nucleotides read TGCAGCGTCGCCCTGGTCCTAGGCTCCTACAATGAGCAGTTCTTC. This codes for CSVALVLGSYNEQFF.

This sequence joins TRBV30 and TRBJ1-1; TRBD1 aligns across 7 bases. Germline CDR1 reads GTSNPN; CDR2 reads SVGIG (reference sequence). Trimming removed 4 bases from V and 11 bases from J; junction bases left unmatched: 10. The CDR3 length is 12 residues. The CDR3 is CAWTQQGLRAFF. CDR3 sequence (DNA): TGTGCCTGGACCCAACAGGGGTTGAGGGCTTTCTTT. Drawing the rest from reference TRBV30 and TRBJ1-1, the complete variable domain is SQTIHQWPATLVQPVGSPLSLECTVEGTSNPNLYWYRQAAGRGLQLLFYSVGIGQISSEVPQNLSASRPQDRQFILSSKKLLLSDSGFYLCAWTQQGLRAFFGQGTRLTVV.

V and J are TRBV12-5 and TRBJ2-2, with TRBD1 matching 9 bases. The CDR3 is made up of 15 amino acids. V was clipped by 3 bases and J by 7 bases; unmatched bases: 6. Germline CDR1 is LGHNT and CDR2 is FRNRAP. The CDR3 spells CASGLGTGWGGELFF. CDR3 sequence (DNA): TGTGCTAGTGGTTTAGGGACAGGGTGGGGCGGGGAGCTGTTTTTT.

V usage is TRBV14 and J usage is TRBJ2-7; 8 nucleotides agree with TRBD2. With 5 bases clipped from V and 2 bases from J, the junction kept 5 bases outside the gene matches. Germline CDR1 SGHDN, CDR2 FVKESK. This CDR3 spans 14 amino acids. The CDR3 sequence: CASSETRGAYEQYF. In DNA, the CDR3 is TGTGCCAGCAGCGAAACGCGGGGGGCCTACGAGCAGTACTTC.